The source of this TCR beta chain is a study of blood T cell repertoires in COVID-19. Original methodology: From reference gene primer amplification, estimates of nucleated cell counts were derived. Measured with immunoSEQ multiplex PCR; TCRdb has only the in-frame clones, and not every one. D and trimming were read from the DNA, whereas the V and J calls and clone size are those reported in that table. The table records about 82,000 clones, 82% of them present only once. This receptor was identified in a man aged 45-65 years with active or convalescent COVID-19. Sequenced input: peripheral blood.

The CDR3 spells CASNRQGWSGELFF. CDR3 DNA: TGTGCCAGCAACCGACAGGGTTGGTCCGGGGAGCTGTTTTTT. The chain links TRBV2 to TRBJ2-2; 7 bases are a match to TRBD1. This CDR3 has 14 amino acids. The germline gives CDR1 SNHLY, CDR2 FYNNEI. The trim removed 7 bases at V and 6 bases at J, leaving 8 bases unmatched.